This T cell receptor beta chain was recorded in a study of T-cell reconstitution after alpha-beta-depleted transplantation in children. TCRbeta library preparation incorporated unique molecular identifiers. In TCRdb, the PCR reads were re-called with MiXCR into one record per CDR3 protein. The sample records 400,000 to 500,000 distinct CDR3 sequences, 11% being singletons. Trimming shortened V by 5 bases and J by 5 bases, and 9 bases separated the two germline ends. This CDR3 is 13 amino acids long. Germline CDR1 is SGHNT and CDR2 is YENEEA. The source was PBMCs from the stem cell graft donor, collected from the stem cell graft. The rearrangement links TRBV11-3 to TRBJ2-2; no definite D call. The source is a human donor who donated a stem cell graft to a child with acute myeloid leukemia. DNA for the CDR3: TGTGCCAGCAGCGCCCAGAGGACCGGGGAGCTGTTTTTT. Translating gives CASSAQRTGELFF.